This T cell receptor (beta chain) is from a study of Graves' ophthalmopathy and Graves' hyperthyroidism. Study-level results: Most clonotypes expanded in thyroid above 0.001 frequency were present in blood too. The model forecast ophthalmopathy progression, reaching about 70% sensitivity and about 75% specificity.

This clonotype was counted at least ten times. Its antigen is currently unknown. RNA served as the template for amplifying TCR beta CDR3 regions. HTBI primers were used in a first-round RT-PCR, which preceded a second-round multiplex PCR. TCRdb called the multiplex PCR reads again in MiXCR, with one record for every CDR3 protein. The sample holds hundreds of thousands of distinct CDR3 sequences, around 21% seen once. The CDR3 consists of 14 residues. Trimming left V 5 bases short and J 2 bases short, with 12 bases between. Patients were diagnosed from clinical symptoms, serum thyroxine, TRAb, thyroid ultrasound and orbital computed tomography. The PBMCs were taken from 10 ml of fresh peripheral blood.

Material for sequencing was peripheral blood. This TCR was sampled from a woman aged 18-30 years with stable Graves' hyperthyroidism. The chain recombines TRBV12-3 or TRBV12-4 with TRBJ2-5; D unclear. CDR3 residues: CASSPKTVQETQYF. DNA for the CDR3: TGTGCCAGCAGTCCTAAGACCGTTCAAGAGACCCAGTACTTC.